The clone carrying this T cell receptor beta chain was seen more than once but under ten times. This CDR3 region has 15 residues. Per the germline V gene, CDR1 is MNHEY and CDR2 is SVGAGI. Germline trimming cut 7 bases from V and 1 base from J; bases unmatched to any gene: 5. This specimen belongs to a study of shared clonotypes between healthy human individuals. Generated by immunoSEQ multiplex PCR, the TCRdb table keeps only in-frame clones and is missing some. The table has millions of clones, more than 80% seen once. The chain has TRBV6-5 and TRBJ1-5, with 9 bases fitting TRBD1. The source is a man in his late teens or twenties in good health. Some clones in this sample may be carry-over from other donors' samples. The sample consisted of naive CD4+ T cells from PBMCs. Subset denoted: CD45RA+ positively selected. The CDR3 here is CASTPTGGSNQPQHF. In nucleotides, the CDR3 is TGTGCCAGCACCCCGACAGGGGGAAGCAATCAGCCCCAGCATTTT.